This T cell receptor beta chain comes out of a study of shared T cell receptors in the human thymus. The table came from immunoSEQ multiplex PCR; TCRdb's copy has only in-frame clones and leaves some out. The table has about 660,000 clones, around 87% seen once. This CDR3 is built from 15 residues. Trimming took 10 bases from V and 8 from J, leaving 24 bases between them. Germline V gene lookup returns CDR1 MRHNA and CDR2 SNTAGT. These data were likewise used in another study, on human thymus T cells. From that second work: Donors were healthy Finnish babies undergoing corrective operations for congenital heart defects. Thymic samples were excised during corrective heart operations. What appeared biased in thymic and blood repertoires was the usage of V and J genes. Reports from related research described highly overlapping thymic repertoires among unrelated individuals.

The receptor's source is a boy younger than two with a congenital heart defect. The rearrangement uses TRBV6-4 and TRBJ2-1, with a possible D match to TRBD2 (6 bases). Sequencing used thymocytes. The CDR3 protein is CATPTPGEAYYEQFF. Written as DNA, the CDR3 is TGTGCCACCCCGACACCGGGGGAGGCTTACTATGAGCAGTTCTTC.